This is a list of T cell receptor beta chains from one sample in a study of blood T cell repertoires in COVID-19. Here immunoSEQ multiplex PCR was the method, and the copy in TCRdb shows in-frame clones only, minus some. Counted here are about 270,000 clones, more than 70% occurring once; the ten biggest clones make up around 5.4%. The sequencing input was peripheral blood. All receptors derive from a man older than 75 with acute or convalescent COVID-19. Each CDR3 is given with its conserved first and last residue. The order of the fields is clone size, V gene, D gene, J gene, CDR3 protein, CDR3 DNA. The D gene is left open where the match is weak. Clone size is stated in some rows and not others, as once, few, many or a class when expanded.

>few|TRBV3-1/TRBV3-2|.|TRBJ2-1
CASSQVEDFLVNEQFF
TGTGCCAGCAGCCAAGTTGAGGACTTCCTCGTTAATGAGCAGTTCTTC
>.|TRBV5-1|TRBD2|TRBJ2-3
CASSLAGVGTDTQYF
TGCGCCAGCAGCCTAGCGGGAGTAGGCACAGATACGCAGTATTTT
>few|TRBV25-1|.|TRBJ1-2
CASSETARKSGYTF
TGTGCCAGCAGTGAAACCGCCAGGAAGAGTGGCTACACCTTC
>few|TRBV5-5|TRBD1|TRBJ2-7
CASSLGWQGAWEQYF
TGTGCCAGCAGCTTAGGGTGGCAGGGGGCGTGGGAGCAGTACTTC
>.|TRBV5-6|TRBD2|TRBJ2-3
CASTPGHGGASTDTQYF
TGTGCCAGCACCCCTGGTCACGGGGGGGCTTCCACAGATACGCAGTATTTT
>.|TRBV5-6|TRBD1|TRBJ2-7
CASSPGTAYEQYF
TGTGCCAGCAGCCCCGGGACAGCCTACGAGCAGTACTTC
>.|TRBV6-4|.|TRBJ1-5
CASSPGQFGSQPQHF
TGTGCCAGCAGCCCCGGACAGTTTGGTAGTCAGCCCCAGCATTTT
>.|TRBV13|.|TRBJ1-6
CASSSSYGDQGKNSPLHF
TGTGCCAGCAGCTCCTCTTACGGTGACCAGGGGAAGAATTCACCCCTCCACTTT
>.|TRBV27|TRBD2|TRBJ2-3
CASSLMGSGREIMYF
TGTGCCAGCAGTTTAATGGGATCTGGGAGGGAGATAATGTATTTT
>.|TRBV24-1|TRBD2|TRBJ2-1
CATSEIAGSYNEQFF
TGTGCCACCAGTGAGATAGCGGGCTCTTACAATGAGCAGTTCTTC
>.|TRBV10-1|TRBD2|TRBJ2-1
CASSDQAGGINEQFF
TGCGCCAGCAGTGATCAAGCGGGGGGGATTAATGAGCAGTTCTTC